The 5 T cell receptor beta chains below come from one sample, sequenced in a study of T cell responses to AZD1222 COVID-19 vaccine. Generated by immunoSEQ multiplex PCR, the TCRdb table keeps only in-frame clones and is missing some. The sample has approximately 150,000 clones, 90% seen once. The sequencing here drew on peripheral blood, taken on day 0 of AZD1222 vaccination. The receptors were gathered from an adult in good health.

This clone was detected only once. This chain connects TRBV7-6 to TRBJ1-6; D unclear. There are 14 residues in the CDR3. Germline V gene sequence: CDR1 SGHVS, CDR2 FNYEAQ. Trimming stripped 5 bases from V and 7 bases from J, with 12 bases between. The CDR3 nucleotides are TGTGCCAGCAGCGTTGACGGGTTGAATTCACCCCTCCACTTT. Its translation is CASSVDGLNSPLHF.

The chain carries TRBV6-1 and TRBJ2-7; TRBD1 matches 7 bases. The CDR3 has 17 amino acids. Trimming cost V 1 base and J 4 bases; bases outside gene matches: 13. Germline CDR1 and CDR2: MNHNS and SASEGT. The CDR3 sequence is CASSEGKGAISPYEQYF. The CDR3 region has the DNA TGTGCCAGCAGTGAAGGAAAGGGGGCGATATCCCCTTACGAGCAGTACTTC.

This chain connects TRBV7-9 to TRBJ1-6; 9 nucleotides line up with TRBD1. The CDR3 sequence is 14 residues long. From germline, CDR1 is SEHNR and CDR2 FQNEAQ (reference sequence). After removal of 5 bases from V and 10 bases from J, the junction contained 6 bases not matched to a gene. The CDR3 sequence is CASSPGQGYSPLHF. In nucleotides, the CDR3 is TGTGCCAGCAGCCCGGGACAGGGTTACTCACCCCTCCACTTT.

V and J are TRBV3-1 (or the pseudogene TRBV3-2) and TRBJ1-2; D is undetermined. In germline, CDR1 is LGHDT, CDR2 YNNKEL (reference sequence). V was shortened by 2 bases and J by 8 bases, with 6 bases between the two germline ends. The CDR3 loop spans 11 amino acids. The DNA for the CDR3 is TGTGCCAGCAGCCAATCCCGGGGCTACACCTTC. Translating gives CASSQSRGYTF.

This chain links TRBV6-2 or TRBV6-3 with TRBJ2-3, with 7 bases matching TRBD1. Germline V gene sequence: CDR1 MNHEY, CDR2 SVGEGT. The CDR3 totals 15 residues. The V segment lost 1 base and the J segment 0 bases; nucleotides outside the gene matches: 1. The CDR3 DNA reads as TGTGCCAGCAGTTACTGGGACAGTAGCACAGATACGCAGTATTTT. Translating it yields CASSYWDSSTDTQYF.